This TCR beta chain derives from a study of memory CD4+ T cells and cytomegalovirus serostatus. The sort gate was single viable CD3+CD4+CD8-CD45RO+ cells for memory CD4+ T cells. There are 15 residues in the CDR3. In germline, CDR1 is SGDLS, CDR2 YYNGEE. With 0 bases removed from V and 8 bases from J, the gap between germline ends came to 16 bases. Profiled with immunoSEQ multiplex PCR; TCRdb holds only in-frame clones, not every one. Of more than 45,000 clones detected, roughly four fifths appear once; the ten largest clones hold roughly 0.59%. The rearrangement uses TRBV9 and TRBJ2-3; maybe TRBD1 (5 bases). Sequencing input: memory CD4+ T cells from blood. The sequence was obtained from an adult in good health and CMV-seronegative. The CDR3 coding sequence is TGTGCCAGCAGCGTAGAGGGGCGTTCGTTTGGTACGCAGTATTTT. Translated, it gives CASSVEGRSFGTQYF.